A single sample gave rise to the 11 T cell receptor beta chains below, sequenced in a study of T cell repertoires in cytomegalovirus infection. These TCRs are of unknown antigen specificity. TCRdb re-analysed the reads in MiXCR, keeping a single row per CDR3 protein. The sample lists under 450,000 distinct CDR3 sequences, just under 35% seen once, with 13% in the top ten. The sample consisted of cultured PBMCs, taken from culture after CMV antigen stimulation. Every receptor here comes from a human donor in good health (CMV status not recorded). Some clones in this sample may be carry-over from other donors' samples.

The rearrangement links TRBV7-2 to TRBJ1-2; 7 nucleotides match TRBD1. In germline, CDR1 is SGHTA, CDR2 FQGNSA. This CDR3 spans 16 amino acids. The junction had 6 bases not matched to a gene; V was cut back by 2 bases and J by 0 bases. The CDR3 nucleotides are TGTGCCAGCAGCTTATCCTCGACAGGGCCTAACTATGGCTACACCTTC. This encodes CASSLSSTGPNYGYTF.

This clonotype was detected only a few times. V gene TRBV4-1 combines with J gene TRBJ1-5; 8 nucleotides align to TRBD1. Trimming took 5 bases from V and 5 from J; bases not matched to a gene: 5. This CDR3 contains 14 residues. Germline V gene data show CDR1 as MGHRA and CDR2 as YSYEKL. Here the CDR3 DNA reads TGCGCCAGCAGCGCCACAGGGGGTGATCAGCCCCAGCATTTT. Protein product: CASSATGGDQPQHF.

The CDR3 here is CASSPSGRAAEQFF. CDR3 DNA: TGTGCCAGCAGCCCTAGCGGGAGGGCCGCTGAGCAGTTCTTC. The V gene is TRBV6-2 or TRBV6-3, the J gene TRBJ2-1, with TRBD2 matching 12 bases. The CDR3 spans 14 residues. Germline V gene lookup returns CDR1 MNHEY and CDR2 SVGEGT. The trim removed 6 bases at V and 9 bases at J, leaving 6 bases unmatched.

This chain joins TRBV28 and TRBJ2-2; 7 nucleotides agree with TRBD2. V lost 5 bases to trimming and J lost 1 base; unmatched junction nucleotides: 1. CDR1 is MDHEN, CDR2 SYDVKM, per germline. The length of the CDR3 is 14 residues. This chain's CDR3 is CASSPGGNTGELFF. CDR3 in DNA: TGTGCCAGCAGTCCGGGGGGGAACACCGGGGAGCTGTTTTTT.

This clonotype was found a few times. This rearrangement joins TRBV7-2 to TRBJ2-3; the D gene is possibly TRBD2 (7 bases). Germline CDR1 reads SGHTA; CDR2 reads FQGNSA. CDR3 length: 15 amino acids. Trimming removed 7 bases from V and 2 bases from J, with 16 bases in between. The CDR3 loop is CASIVGGRVTDTQYF. CDR3 DNA: TGTGCCAGCATCGTAGGGGGGAGGGTCACAGATACGCAGTATTTT.

The chain is built from TRBV20-1 and TRBJ1-1; no clear D. The CDR3 spans 12 residues. The V and J ends lost 0 bases and 5 bases respectively, with 7 bases between them. CDR1 is DFQATT and CDR2 is SNEGSKA in the germline V gene (reference sequence). CDR3 sequence (DNA): TGCAGTGCTAGAGACGGAAGGACTGAAGCTTTCTTT. It translates to CSARDGRTEAFF.

The chain joins TRBV12-3 or TRBV12-4 to TRBJ2-1, with D unclear. V was trimmed by 0 bases and J by 5 bases, leaving 8 bases between them. The CDR3 runs to 14 residues. The CDR3, as DNA: TGTGCCAGCAGTTTAGCGGGAACTAACAATGAGCAGTTCTTC. The encoded protein is CASSLAGTNNEQFF.

The V gene is TRBV6-2 or TRBV6-3, the J gene TRBJ1-1; D gene ambiguous. Germline CDR1 MNHEY, CDR2 SVGEGT. The CDR3 consists of 13 residues. V was clipped by 0 bases and J by 6 bases, with 8 bases between them. CDR3 loop: CASSYSRGSEAFF. The CDR3, as DNA: TGTGCCAGCAGTTACTCACGAGGGTCTGAAGCTTTCTTT.

CDR3 loop: CASSPPPSGTNEQFF. CDR3 in DNA: TGTGCCAGCAGCCCGCCCCCTAGCGGAACCAATGAGCAGTTCTTC. The chain combines TRBV12-3 or TRBV12-4 with TRBJ2-1; 7 bases map to TRBD2. V was clipped by 6 bases and J by 6 bases; unmatched bases: 11. This CDR3 has 15 amino acids.

The rearrangement joins TRBV7-2 to TRBJ2-2; D may match TRBD1 or TRBD2 (5 bases each). Germline V gene lookup returns CDR1 SGHTA and CDR2 FQGNSA. The CDR3 runs to 15 residues. The germline V and J ends were trimmed by 8 bases and 0 bases, with 13 bases remaining between them. CDR3 residues: CASERGPTNTGELFF. The CDR3 coding sequence is TGTGCCAGCGAAAGGGGACCGACGAACACCGGGGAGCTGTTTTTT.

This clonotype was observed a handful of times. V is TRBV4-1 and J is TRBJ2-7, with TRBD1 matching over 11 bases. Germline V CDR1 and CDR2: MGHRA, YSYEKL. V trimming: 4 bases; J trimming: 3 bases; junction bases outside the gene matches: 5. CDR3 length: 15 residues. The CDR3 region is CASSLGTGGFYEQYF. The CDR3 nucleotides are TGCGCCAGCAGCCTCGGGACAGGGGGTTTCTACGAGCAGTACTTC.